This T cell receptor (beta chain) was documented in a study of blood T cell repertoires in COVID-19. Looking at the study overall: Donors in the United States, Italy and Spain gave samples during acute or convalescent COVID-19. PBMCs, B-cell-depleted T cells, or T cells provided the cDNA or gDNA that made up the material.

Under the authors' procedure: Reference gene primer amplification yielded estimated nucleated cell counts. Assay used: immunoSEQ multiplex PCR; TCRdb lists only in-frame clones, some missing. The V and J calls and the clone size are those of that table, but D and trimming were determined from the DNA. The repertoire holds 95,000 or so clones, with 79% as singletons. The source material was peripheral blood. This sequence was found in a woman aged 80 or over with active or convalescent COVID-19.

Here the CDR3 reads CASSLIGGTSGETQYF. CDR3 DNA sequence: TGTGCCAGCAGCTTAATCGGGGGGACCTCGGGGGAGACCCAGTACTTC. The genes are TRBV11-2 and TRBJ2-5; 7 bases fit TRBD2. Germline-derived CDR1 and CDR2 are SGHAT and FQNNGV. V lost 2 bases, J lost 5 bases, and 11 bases stayed unmatched. The CDR3 runs 16 residues. Based on the CDR3 plus reference TRBV11-2 and TRBJ2-5, the full variable domain is EAGVAQSPRYKIIEKRQSVAFWCNPISGHATLYWYQQILGQGPKLLIQFQNNGVVDDSQLPKDRFSAERLKGVDSTLKIQPAKLEDSAVYLCASSLIGGTSGETQYFGPGTRLLVL.